This TCR beta chain was retrieved from a study of response to subunit inactivated influenza vaccine. The study, taken as a whole, reports: It was the authors' suggestion that each seasonal influenza vaccination recruits few new T cells.

TCRdb recomputed calls from the RT-PCR reads with MiXCR, one row per CDR3 protein. In the table there are 630,000 or so distinct CDR3 sequences, less than 20% of which are singletons. The CDR3 is 16 residues long. J gave up 0 bases and V 3 bases, and 5 bases lay outside the gene matches. Per germline, CDR1 SEHNR and CDR2 FQNEAQ (reference sequence). A word on this clonotype: The antigen is not known.

The sequence was obtained from a man over 45 who received an inactivated influenza vaccine. Sequenced here: PBMCs from blood, sampled 11 to 12 days after vaccination. The chain joins TRBV7-9 to TRBJ2-1, with TRBD2 matching over 7 bases. The CDR3 DNA reads as TGTGCCAGCAGCTTCCTAGCGGAGATCTCCTACAATGAGCAGTTCTTC. Translated: CASSFLAEISYNEQFF.